The next 16 T cell receptor beta chains were all read from a single sample in a study of PD-1 blockade in mismatch repair-deficient tumors. TCRdb's table, derived via immunoSEQ multiplex PCR, lists solely in-frame clones and lacks some. The data show some 26,000 clones, 83% seen once. The material was peripheral blood, obtained 12 weeks after starting pembrolizumab. These receptor sequences come from an adult with mismatch repair-deficient cancer.

The CDR3, as DNA: TGCGCCAGCAGCCAAGAAAGTGGGACAGGGACAGCAGATACGCAGTATTTT. The encoded protein is CASSQESGTGTADTQYF. The rearrangement joins TRBV4-3 to TRBJ2-3; 9 positions match TRBD1. This CDR3 has 17 residues. After removal of 0 bases from V and 4 bases from J, the junction contained 8 bases not matched to a gene. Germline CDR1 reads LGHNA; CDR2 reads YSLEER.

The V call is TRBV11-1, the J call TRBJ1-1, with D tentatively TRBD1 (5 bases). The V end lost 7 bases, the J end lost 1 base, and 16 bases lay between the germline ends. This CDR3 comprises 15 residues. Germline V CDR1 and CDR2: SGHAT, FQDESV (reference sequence). CDR3 DNA: TGTGCCAGCACAAAAACGGGGACGGGGAACACTGAAGCTTTCTTT. It specifies CASTKTGTGNTEAFF. The full variable domain, rest sourced from reference TRBV11-1 and TRBJ1-1, is EAEVAQSPRYKITEKSQAVAFWCDPISGHATLYWYRQILGQGPELLVQFQDESVVDDSQLPKDRFSAERLKGVDSTLKIQPAELGDSAMYLCASTKTGTGNTEAFFGQGTRLTVV.

Here the CDR3 DNA reads TGTGCCAGTCAGGCTAGTTTCCCCGGACTAGCGGGAGGGTCTGGGGCCAACGTCCTGACTTTC. Translation gives CASQASFPGLAGGSGANVLTF. The genes are TRBV19 and TRBJ2-6, with TRBD2 matching over 15 bases. The CDR3 totals 21 residues. CDR1 is LNHDA and CDR2 is SQIVND in the germline V gene (reference sequence). The trim removed 8 bases at V and 1 base at J, leaving 15 bases unmatched.

This chain connects TRBV7-9 to TRBJ2-1, with D possibly matching TRBD2 (5 bases). The CDR3 runs 15 residues. The germline V gene has CDR1 SEHNR and CDR2 FQNEAQ (reference sequence). Between the trimmed V and J ends, which lost 0 bases and 0 bases, there was a span of 6 bases. The CDR3 DNA reads TGTGCCAGCAGCTTAGCGGGGAGCTCCTACAATGAGCAGTTCTTC. Amino acid sequence: CASSLAGSSYNEQFF.

The J gene is TRBJ2-7, the V gene TRBV7-9; D call uncertain. The CDR3 consists of 14 residues. Trimming cost V 4 bases and J 1 base, with 11 bases left between them. The germline CDR1 and CDR2 sequences are SEHNR and FQNEAQ (reference sequence). CDR3 coding DNA: TGTGCCAGCAGCTCGACCACGGATTCCTACGAGCAGTACTTC. This codes for CASSSTTDSYEQYF.

The chain combines TRBV11-3 with TRBJ1-1; D is uncertain. This CDR3 region has 11 residues. The V gene lost 5 bases and the J gene lost 6 bases, with 7 bases spanning the gap. Germline V gene sequence: CDR1 SGHNT, CDR2 YENEEA. The CDR3 reads CASSLGSEAFF. Written as DNA, the CDR3 is TGTGCCAGCAGCCTAGGGTCTGAAGCTTTCTTT.

This chain links TRBV9 with TRBJ2-3, with 12 bases fitting TRBD2. This CDR3 has 17 residues. V was clipped by 0 bases and J by 4 bases; unmatched bases: 6. Germline V gene sequence: CDR1 SGDLS, CDR2 YYNGEE. The CDR3: CASSVGLAGGPSDTQYF. Written as DNA, the CDR3 is TGTGCCAGCAGCGTAGGCCTAGCGGGAGGGCCGTCAGATACGCAGTATTTT. Combining the CDR3 with reference TRBV9 and TRBJ2-3 gives the whole variable domain DSGVTQTPKHLITATGQRVTLRCSPRSGDLSVYWYQQSLDQGLQFLIQYYNGEERAKGNILERFSAQQFPDLHSELNLSSLELGDSALYFCASSVGLAGGPSDTQYFGPGTRLTVL.

This clone was seen just once. The gene calls are TRBV11-2 and TRBJ2-7; D possibly uses TRBD1 or TRBD2 (5 bases each). Trimming removed 1 base from V and 7 bases from J, with 17 bases in between. Germline CDR1 reads SGHAT; CDR2 reads FQNNGV. This CDR3 has 15 amino acids. This chain's CDR3 is CASSLGGPGLGEQYF. DNA of the CDR3: TGTGCCAGCAGCTTAGGAGGACCGGGGCTTGGTGAGCAGTACTTC. Combining the CDR3 with reference TRBV11-2 and TRBJ2-7 gives the whole variable domain EAGVAQSPRYKIIEKRQSVAFWCNPISGHATLYWYQQILGQGPKLLIQFQNNGVVDDSQLPKDRFSAERLKGVDSTLKIQPAKLEDSAVYLCASSLGGPGLGEQYFGPGTRLTVT.

The CDR3 here is CASREVRANVLTF. In DNA form, the CDR3 reads TGCGCCAGCAGGGAAGTCCGGGCCAACGTCCTGACTTTC. The gene calls are TRBV5-1 and TRBJ2-6; D is undetermined. The CDR3 length is 13 residues. The germline V gene encodes CDR1 SGHRS and CDR2 YFSETQ. V gave up 5 bases and J gave up 5 bases, with 8 bases separating them.

V is TRBV6-1 and J is TRBJ2-2, with TRBD2 matching over 10 bases. J was trimmed by 3 bases and V by 4 bases; bases with no gene match: 5. Germline values: CDR1 MNHNS, CDR2 SASEGT. The CDR3 sequence is 16 residues long. CDR3: CASSALAGVYTGELFF. The CDR3 bases are TGTGCCAGCAGTGCTCTAGCGGGAGTGTACACCGGGGAGCTGTTTTTT.

To note about this clone: An end of the junction differs from the germline gene, which may be a read error. The V gene is TRBV5-1, the J gene TRBJ2-7, with no clear D. The germline V gene encodes CDR1 SGHRS and CDR2 YFSETQ. The CDR3 spans 15 residues. Here the CDR3 DNA reads TGCGCCAGCAGCATGGTCCCGTCCCCTTCTTACGAGCGGTACTTC. Amino acids: CASSMVPSPSYERYF.

The gene calls are TRBV11-2 and TRBJ2-5; perhaps TRBD2 as D (6 bases). The CDR3 runs to 13 residues. The germline V and J ends were trimmed by 1 base and 7 bases, with 10 bases remaining between them. CDR1 SGHAT and CDR2 FQNNGV come from the germline V gene. CDR3 DNA sequence: TGTGCCAGCAGCTTAGCGGGAGATGGGACCCAGTACTTC. The encoded protein is CASSLAGDGTQYF. The entire variable domain, with the rest obtained from reference TRBV11-2 and TRBJ2-5, is as follows: EAGVAQSPRYKIIEKRQSVAFWCNPISGHATLYWYQQILGQGPKLLIQFQNNGVVDDSQLPKDRFSAERLKGVDSTLKIQPAKLEDSAVYLCASSLAGDGTQYFGPGTRLLVL.

The chain employs TRBV11-2 and TRBJ2-7; a weak D match, TRBD1 (6 bases). The CDR3 sequence is 15 residues long. Germline V gives CDR1 SGHAT, CDR2 FQNNGV. V lost 6 bases, J lost 3 bases, and 18 bases lay in between. For the CDR3, the DNA is TGTGCCAGCAGTTATCGGGATACAGGGCTCTACGAGCAGTACTTC. Its translation is CASSYRDTGLYEQYF.

V and J are TRBV19 and TRBJ1-5; D uncertain. This CDR3 contains 14 residues. The germline CDR1 and CDR2 sequences are LNHDA and SQIVND (reference sequence). The V gene lost 6 bases and the J gene lost 5 bases, with 14 bases spanning the gap. The CDR3 protein is CASRPGNGDQPQHF. CDR3 nucleotide sequence: TGTGCCAGTAGACCGGGAAACGGCGATCAGCCCCAGCATTTT.

The CDR3 here is CASSYNTGELFF. CDR3 nucleotide sequence: TGTGCCAGCAGTTATAACACCGGGGAGCTGTTTTTT. The chain uses TRBV27 and TRBJ2-2, with no clear D. V was cut by 4 bases and J by 2 bases, with 2 bases left in between. The germline V gene encodes CDR1 MNHEY and CDR2 SMNVEV (reference sequence). The CDR3 totals 12 residues.

This sequence joins TRBV11-1 and TRBJ2-1; 11 bases map to TRBD2. V lost 3 bases and J lost 4; bases outside the gene matches: 2. This CDR3 spans 15 amino acids. Germline assignment: CDR1 SGHAT and CDR2 FQDESV (reference sequence). CDR3 amino acids: CASSLGLADYNEQFF. The CDR3 region has the DNA TGTGCCAGCAGCTTGGGACTAGCGGATTACAATGAGCAGTTCTTC.